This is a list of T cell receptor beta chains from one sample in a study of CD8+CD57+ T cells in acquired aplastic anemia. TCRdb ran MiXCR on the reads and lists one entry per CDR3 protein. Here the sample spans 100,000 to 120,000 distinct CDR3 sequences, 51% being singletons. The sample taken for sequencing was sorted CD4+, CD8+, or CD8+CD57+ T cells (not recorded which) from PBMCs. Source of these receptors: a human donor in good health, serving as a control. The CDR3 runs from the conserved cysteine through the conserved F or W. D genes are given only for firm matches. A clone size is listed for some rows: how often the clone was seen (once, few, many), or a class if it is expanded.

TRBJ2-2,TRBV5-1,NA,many,TGCGCCAGCAGCTTGGCACGGGAGCTGTTTTTT,CASSLARELFF
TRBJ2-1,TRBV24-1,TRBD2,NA,TGTGCCACCAGTGATTCCTTAGCGGGGGGGAGGAATGAGCAGTTCTTC,CATSDSLAGGRNEQFF
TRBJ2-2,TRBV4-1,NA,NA,TGCGCCAGCAGCCCGACAGTCACCGGGGAGCTGTTTTTT,CASSPTVTGELFF
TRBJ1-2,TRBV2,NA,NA,TGTGCCAGCAGTGAAGAGGGGATCTATGGCTACACCTTC,CASSEEGIYGYTF
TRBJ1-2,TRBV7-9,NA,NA,TGTGCCAGCAGCTTAGAGGGAGCCAACTATGGCTACACCTTC,CASSLEGANYGYTF
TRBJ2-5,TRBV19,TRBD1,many,TGTGCCAGTAGTCAATGGACAGGAGAGCAAGAGACCCAGTACTTC,CASSQWTGEQETQYF
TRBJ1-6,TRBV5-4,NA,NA,TGTGCCAGCAGACTTCAGGAGAGTTCACCCCTCCACTTT,CASRLQESSPLHF
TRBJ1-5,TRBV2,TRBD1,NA,TGTGCCAGCAGGTGGGACAGGGGGCTTGGTCAGCCCCAGCATTTT,CASRWDRGLGQPQHF
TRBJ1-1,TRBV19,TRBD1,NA,TGTGCCAGTAGTGATCCACAGGGGAGATACACTGAAGCTTTCTTT,CASSDPQGRYTEAFF
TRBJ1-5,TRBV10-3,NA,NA,TGTGCCATCAGTGAGTTTGGCGGGGCCCAGAATCAGCCCCAGCATTTT,CAISEFGGAQNQPQHF
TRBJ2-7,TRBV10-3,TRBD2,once,TGTGCCATCAGTGATGGGGGGGACTCCTACGAGCAGTACTTC,CAISDGGDSYEQYF
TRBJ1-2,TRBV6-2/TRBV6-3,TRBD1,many,TGTGCCAGCAATGCCGGGACAGGGTCCCACTATGGCTACACCTTC,CASNAGTGSHYGYTF
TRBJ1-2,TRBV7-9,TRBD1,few,TGTGCCAGCAGCGCGGACAGGAGTTATGGCTACACCTTC,CASSADRSYGYTF
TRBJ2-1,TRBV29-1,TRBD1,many,TGCAGCGTGGGGACAGAGATCTACAATGAGCAGTTCTTC,CSVGTEIYNEQFF
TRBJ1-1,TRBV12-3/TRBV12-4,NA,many,TGTGCCACCTCGGAGGGGGGGACTGAAGCTTTCTTT,CATSEGGTEAFF
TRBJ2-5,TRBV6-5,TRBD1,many,TGTGCCAGCAGTTATGGACAGGGCACACAAGAGACCCAGTACTTC,CASSYGQGTQETQYF
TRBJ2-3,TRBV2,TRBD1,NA,TGTGCCAGCGGACAGGGAACTAGCACAGATACGCAGTATTTT,CASGQGTSTDTQYF
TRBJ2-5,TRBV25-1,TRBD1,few,TGTGCCAGCAGCACCCAGGGACAGCAAGAGACCCAGTACTTC,CASSTQGQQETQYF
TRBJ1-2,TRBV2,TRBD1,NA,TGTGCCAACTCGACAGGGGAAGGACGTGGCTACACCTTC,CANSTGEGRGYTF
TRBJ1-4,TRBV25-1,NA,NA,TGTGCCAGCAGTGAGGGGGAATGGACTAATGAAAAACTGTTTTTT,CASSEGEWTNEKLFF
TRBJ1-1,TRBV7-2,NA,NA,TGTGCCAGCAGCTTCAGGGCGAACACTGAAGCTTTCTTT,CASSFRANTEAFF
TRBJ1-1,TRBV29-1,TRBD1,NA,TGCAGCGCCCTGACAGGGGCTTTGACTGAAGCTTTCTTT,CSALTGALTEAFF
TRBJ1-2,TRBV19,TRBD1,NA,TGTGCCAGTAGTAGTGGGACAGCCTGGGGCTACACCTTC,CASSSGTAWGYTF
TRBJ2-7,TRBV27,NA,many,TGTGCCAGCAGTCCCTTTGTTGGATCGGGGACGGACGAGCAGTACTTC,CASSPFVGSGTDEQYF
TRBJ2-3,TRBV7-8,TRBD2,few,TGTGCCAGCAGCACGAATAGCGGGAGGTCAGATACGCAGTATTTT,CASSTNSGRSDTQYF
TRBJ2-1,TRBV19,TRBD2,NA,TGTGCCAGTAGCCAACTAGCGGGCCCCTACAATGAGCAGTTCTTC,CASSQLAGPYNEQFF